The next 5 T cell receptor beta chains were all read from a single sample in a study of blood T cells in healthy people across ages. For the second PCR, which ran for about 6 to 12 cycles, a sample-barcoded 5' primer and a J-beta primer mix were used. One entry per CDR3 protein, called by TCRdb with MiXCR from the 5' RACE reads. There are some 880,000 distinct CDR3 sequences in the sample; about 37% occur only once, and 10% to 15% lies in the top ten. Sample: blood. The receptors shown here come from a man aged 18 to 29 in good health.

This sequence joins TRBV11-2 and TRBJ2-4, with a weak D call TRBD2 (6 bases). TRBJ2-5 explains the end of the DNA better; the J call may be wrong. CDR3 size: 15 residues. The germline gives CDR1 SGHAT, CDR2 FQNNGV. The CDR3 DNA is TGTGCCAGCAGCGCCGGGGGAATTAGAACGGAGACCCAGTACTTC. Its translation is CASSAGGIRTETQYF.

This clonotype was counted at least ten times. V and J are TRBV6-4 and TRBJ2-3, with D hard to call. The length of the CDR3 is 15 residues. V lost 3 bases and J lost 3, with 13 bases in between. Germline CDR1 is MRHNA and CDR2 is SNTAGT. The DNA for the CDR3 is TGTGCCAGCAGTGAATCCGGCGAAGGAACAGATACGCAGTATTTT. It specifies CASSESGEGTDTQYF.

This clonotype was counted only a few times. The chain is built from TRBV11-2 and TRBJ2-1; D is uncertain. Germline values: CDR1 SGHAT, CDR2 FQNNGV. Between the trimmed V and J ends, which lost 0 bases and 6 bases, there was a span of 6 bases. The CDR3 length is 13 residues. The CDR3 loop reads CASSLEALNEQFF. For the CDR3, the DNA is TGTGCCAGCAGCTTAGAGGCCCTCAATGAGCAGTTCTTC.

The chain couples TRBV5-1 to TRBJ2-3; D is unclear. The V end lost 4 bases, the J end lost 1 base, and 13 bases lay between the germline ends. There are 15 residues in the CDR3. Germline CDR1 is SGHRS and CDR2 is YFSETQ. CDR3 DNA sequence: TGCGCCAGCAGCACAGACACCCTCCGCACAGATACGCAGTATTTT. Encoded protein: CASSTDTLRTDTQYF.

V and J are TRBV5-5 and TRBJ2-5, with D tentatively TRBD1 (6 bases). Near its end, the DNA agrees better with TRBJ2-1, so the J call may be wrong. The CDR3 length is 15 residues. Per the germline V gene, CDR1 is SGHKS and CDR2 is YYEKEE (reference sequence). CDR3 sequence (DNA): TGTGCCAGCAGCTTGGGTACAGGGCCCCAAGAGACCCAGTTCTTC. Its protein is CASSLGTGPQETQFF.